This T cell receptor beta chain was sequenced during a study of identical twins. The CDR3 consists of 13 residues. CDR1 and CDR2 from the germline V gene are SGHRS and YFSETQ. V dropped 2 bases and J dropped 1 base, with 6 bases sitting between them. Study-level points and caveats: It was possible that invariant MAIT and iNKT cells partly confounded the zero-insertion analyses.

The sample holds many counts of this clonotype. What it recognizes is unknown. After template switching added a universal primer site, the resulting cDNA carried unique molecular identifiers. TCRdb itself ran the 5' RACE reads through MiXCR, one entry per CDR3 protein. The sample lists around 340,000 distinct CDR3 sequences, roughly an eighth occurring once. Separately, the same data were catalogued under a study of yellow fever vaccine responses in identical twins. That work adds: Among the twins, the vaccine T cell response reportedly seemed partly convergent and partly personalized.

The chain couples TRBV5-1 to TRBJ2-5; D gene unclear. The sequenced sample consisted of CD8+ T cells sorted from blood. This TCR was recovered from a woman in her late teens or twenties in good health. CDR3: CASSLHSQETQYF. The CDR3 nucleotides read TGCGCCAGCAGCTTACACAGCCAAGAGACCCAGTACTTC.